This TCR beta chain was identified in a study of CD8+ T cells in alopecia areata. Study-level information: The duration of tofacitinib was 6 to 18 months, with 6 months off drug afterward. Study-wide points: Lesional tissue from the scalp (especially in alopecia totalis/universalis) showed higher clonality than normal scalp. Scalp sequencing captures resident alphabeta T cells of normal skin too.

Only one count was recorded for this clone. Its cognate antigen is unknown. Peripheral blood samples and lesional scalp punch biopsies were obtained from alopecia areata patients. Germline values: CDR1 SGHRS, CDR2 YFSETQ. The CDR3 contains 14 residues. Between the trimmed V and J ends, which lost 2 bases and 1 base, there was a span of 9 bases. In each case, RNA was isolated and then reverse transcribed into cDNA as the sequencing template. Produced via immunoSEQ multiplex PCR; TCRdb's table is partial and in-frame only. The data contain about 200,000 clones, 57% of them singletons. This receptor was obtained from a human donor with alopecia areata. The chain joins TRBV5-1 to TRBJ2-5; D possibly corresponds to TRBD1 (6 bases). The input for sequencing was CD4+ T cells sorted from blood, taken at week 0. The CDR3 is CASSLQDSQETQYF. The CDR3 DNA reads TGCGCCAGCAGCTTACAGGACAGCCAAGAGACCCAGTACTTC.